This T cell receptor beta chain comes out of a study of blood T cell repertoires in COVID-19. The CDR3 covers 18 residues. Germline lookup yields CDR1 SGHKS and CDR2 YYEKEE (reference sequence). The ends were cut back, 0 bases at V and 0 bases at J, with 16 bases in the middle. TCRdb's table, derived via immunoSEQ multiplex PCR, lists solely in-frame clones and lacks some. This sample has roughly 250,000 clones, with around four fifths found just once. The chain is built from TRBV5-5 and TRBJ1-5, with D possibly being TRBD1 (6 bases). Sequenced: peripheral blood. This sequence originates from a woman between 65 and 79 years old with acute or convalescent COVID-19. The CDR3 here is CASSLEWIGGDSNQPQHF. The CDR3 nucleotides are TGTGCCAGCAGCTTGGAGTGGATAGGGGGGGATAGCAATCAGCCCCAGCATTTT.